This T cell receptor beta chain appears in the sequencing data of a study of T-cell reconstitution after alpha-beta-depleted transplantation in children. Regarding the study as a whole: Diversity of TCRbeta at day 60 was high in some patients, arising from surviving recipient T cells and thymic progenitors.

The junction had 5 bases not matched to a gene; V was cut back by 4 bases and J by 7 bases. The CDR3 extends over 15 amino acids. Germline CDR1 reads SGHRS; CDR2 reads YFSETQ. For this clonotype: Its antigen is as yet unknown.

Using unique molecular identifiers, the investigators prepared the TCRbeta library. Using its own MiXCR run on the PCR reads, TCRdb lists one record per CDR3 protein. The table has roughly 420,000 distinct CDR3 sequences, 15% to 20% seen once. Sample: PBMCs, mostly from graft donor cells, taken 360 days after TCRalphabeta/CD19-depleted stem cell transplant. The receptor comes from a boy less than two years old who had a stem cell transplant for Wiskott-Aldrich syndrome, so the T cells may come from the graft donor. The chain is built from TRBV5-1 and TRBJ1-4, with TRBD1 matching over 12 bases. In nucleotides, the CDR3 is TGCGCCAGCAGCCCCGGGACAGGGGGCTCTGAAAAACTGTTTTTT. Its protein is CASSPGTGGSEKLFF.